This T cell receptor beta chain comes out of a study of cytomegalovirus exposure and HLA in healthy donors. V was cut by 0 bases and J by 3 bases, with 11 bases left in between. This CDR3 is built from 14 residues. The V gene's germline CDR1 is GTSNPN and CDR2 SVGIG (reference sequence). Broader study findings: In a later analysis, parvovirus B19, influenza, CMV and Epstein-Barr virus appeared linked to several top co-occurrence clusters. Three chains linked to CMV were shown in vitro to be specific for CMV antigens. The classifier reportedly diagnosed cytomegalovirus status with high specificity and sensitivity.

In regard to this clone: What it binds is not known.

A multiplex PCR was run with 60 Vbeta primers and 13 Jbeta primers. Original methodology: An analysis that came later counted roughly 80 million unique TCR beta chains, approximately 10 million shared. Using immunoSEQ multiplex PCR, the repertoire was profiled, and TCRdb retains in-frame clones only, with some absent. Clonal size and the V and J genes are those of that table, whereas D and trimming came from the DNA. The sample consists of some 270,000 clones, about nine tenths of them appearing once. The sample comprised PBMCs. This TCR derives from a girl aged 2 to 10 in good health and CMV-seronegative. This chain connects TRBV30 to TRBJ1-1; D possibly corresponds to TRBD1 (5 bases). CDR3 nucleotide sequence: TGTGCCTGGAGTGTGGGGGGTCCGGACACTGAAGCTTTCTTT. It specifies CAWSVGGPDTEAFF. Filled out from reference TRBV30 and TRBJ1-1, the complete variable domain reads SQTIHQWPATLVQPVGSPLSLECTVEGTSNPNLYWYRQAAGRGLQLLFYSVGIGQISSEVPQNLSASRPQDRQFILSSKKLLLSDSGFYLCAWSVGGPDTEAFFGQGTRLTVV.